One sample yielded the 17 T cell receptor beta chains listed below, sequenced in a study of Graves' ophthalmopathy and Graves' hyperthyroidism. The TCR beta CDR3 regions underwent amplification from RNA transcripts. An initial RT-PCR round employing HTBI primers preceded a second-round multiplex PCR. From the multiplex PCR reads, TCRdb called clonotypes with MiXCR, one entry per CDR3 protein. The sample holds roughly 160,000 distinct CDR3 sequences, over 35% seen once. Sequenced material: peripheral blood. Receptors originate from a woman between 40 and 50 years old with Graves' ophthalmopathy.

This clonotype was detected ten times or more. This chain joins TRBV27 and TRBJ2-2; D may be TRBD2 (6 bases). CDR1 MNHEY and CDR2 SMNVEV come from the germline V gene (reference sequence). V was cut by 5 bases and J by 4 bases, with 11 bases left in between. This CDR3 has 14 amino acids. This CDR3 reads CASSPPGVTGELFF. As DNA, the CDR3 is TGTGCCAGCAGTCCGCCGGGGGTCACCGGGGAGCTGTTTTTT.

This clonotype was seen more than once but under ten times. A much larger clone lies one base from this, so it may be a read error. The chain joins TRBV12-3 or TRBV12-4 to TRBJ2-7; tentatively, D is TRBD2 (6 bases). The CDR3 loop spans 13 amino acids. The CDR3 loop reads CASSPREFYQQYF. The CDR3 DNA is TGTGCCAGCAGTCCCCGGGAGTTCTACCAGCAGTACTTC.

This clonotype has at least ten counts. The chain links TRBV5-1 to TRBJ1-2; perhaps TRBD1 as D (6 bases). This CDR3 is 15 amino acids long. Trimming stripped 0 bases from V and 7 bases from J, with 16 bases between. The V gene's germline CDR1 is SGHRS and CDR2 YFSETQ. The CDR3 coding sequence is TGCGCCAGCAGCTTGGCGCGGCAGGGGATAGGTGGCTACACCTTC. Translated, it gives CASSLARQGIGGYTF.

This clonotype came up once. The V gene is TRBV12-3 or TRBV12-4, the J gene TRBJ2-7; TRBD1 or TRBD2 may be the D gene (5 bases each). The CDR3 runs to 15 residues. The V gene lost 5 bases and the J gene lost 3 bases, with 17 bases spanning the gap. In DNA form, the CDR3 reads TGTGCCAGCAGTACCGGGACCTATAACTACTACGAGCAGTACTTC. It encodes CASSTGTYNYYEQYF.

The table lists this clonotype with many counts. This sequence joins TRBV5-1 and TRBJ2-7; maybe TRBD1 (5 bases). The ends were cut back, 0 bases at V and 6 bases at J, with 13 bases in the middle. This CDR3 has 14 amino acids. Per germline, CDR1 SGHRS and CDR2 YFSETQ. CDR3 sequence (DNA): TGCGCCAGCAGCTTGGATTCCAGGGTTTCCGAGCAGTACTTC. Translating it yields CASSLDSRVSEQYF.

This clonotype has a count of ten or more. The chain carries TRBV28 and TRBJ2-7; 8 positions agree with TRBD1. CDR1 and CDR2 (germline): MDHEN, SYDVKM. The CDR3 has 13 residues. Germline trimming cut 4 bases from V and 3 bases from J; bases unmatched to any gene: 2. CDR3 sequence: CASSSGQDYEQYF. In nucleotides, the CDR3 is TGTGCCAGCAGTTCGGGACAGGACTACGAGCAGTACTTC.

In this sample, this clonotype turned up many times. This chain uses TRBV3-1 with TRBJ1-5; D not certain. The germline V and J ends were trimmed by 0 bases and 3 bases, with 9 bases remaining between them. The CDR3 is made up of 15 amino acids. Looked up from germline, CDR1 is LGHDT and CDR2 is YNNKEL (reference sequence). The CDR3 region is CASSQDPMTNQPQHF. In nucleotides, the CDR3 is TGTGCCAGCAGCCAAGATCCTATGACCAATCAGCCCCAGCATTTT.

This clonotype came up many times. CDR3 sequence reads: CASSLVSGPDNSPLHF. In DNA, the CDR3 is TGCGCCAGCAGCTTGGTTTCAGGACCGGATAATTCACCCCTCCACTTT. The V gene is TRBV5-1, the J gene TRBJ1-6; no definite D call. The germline V and J ends were trimmed by 0 bases and 5 bases, with 12 bases remaining between them. CDR1 and CDR2 (germline): SGHRS, YFSETQ. The CDR3 totals 16 residues.

The chain recombines TRBV13 with TRBJ2-7; D is possibly TRBD2 (6 bases). Germline V gene lookup returns CDR1 PRHDT and CDR2 FYEKMQ (reference sequence). The CDR3 has 15 residues. The V gene lost 8 bases and the J gene lost 6 bases, with 23 bases spanning the gap. CDR3 DNA: TGTGCCAGCTCCCCGGAGGGGCGCCTTGGATCCGAGCAGTACTTC. Translated: CASSPEGRLGSEQYF. Full variable domain (rest looked up from reference TRBV13 and TRBJ2-7): AAGVIQSPRHLIKEKRETATLKCYPIPRHDTVYWYQQGPGQDPQFLISFYEKMQSDKGSIPDRFSAQQFSDYHSELNMSSLELGDSALYFCASSPEGRLGSEQYFGPGTRLTVT.

This clonotype was counted many times. The chain couples TRBV20-1 to TRBJ2-7; D ambiguous. The CDR3 runs to 11 residues. V dropped 6 bases and J dropped 2 bases, with 8 bases sitting between them. From germline, CDR1 is DFQATT and CDR2 SNEGSKA (reference sequence). The CDR3 region has the DNA TGCAGTGCCAAGGCCACCTACGAGCAGTACTTC. Encoded protein: CSAKATYEQYF.

This clonotype occurred a few times. The CDR3 here is CASSRTSGYEQYF. CDR3 nucleotide sequence: TGTGCCAGCTCAAGGACTAGCGGGTACGAGCAGTACTTC. The chain couples TRBV12-3 or TRBV12-4 to TRBJ2-7; 11 bases agree with TRBD2. V shed 8 bases and J 4 bases; nucleotides not matched to a gene: 4. The length of the CDR3 is 13 residues.

Here the CDR3 reads CASRGTVYEQYF. In nucleotides, the CDR3 is TGTGCCAGCAGGGGGACCGTCTACGAGCAGTACTTC. The J gene is TRBJ2-7, the V gene TRBV6-2 or TRBV6-3; D is perhaps TRBD1 or TRBD2 (5 bases each). This CDR3 contains 12 residues. CDR1 and CDR2 (germline): MNHEY, SVGEGT. V gave up 6 bases and J gave up 3 bases, with 9 bases separating them.

The V gene is TRBV11-2, the J gene TRBJ2-2; 11 nucleotides line up with TRBD1. From germline, CDR1 is SGHAT and CDR2 FQNNGV. V lost 5 bases, J lost 4 bases, and 9 bases stayed unmatched. The CDR3 is 17 residues long. CDR3 DNA sequence: TGTGCCAGCAGCCAAAACTTCGGGACAGGGGGCACCGGGGAGCTGTTTTTT. Residues: CASSQNFGTGGTGELFF.

This clonotype was found many times. The chain has TRBV19 and TRBJ1-5; D is possibly TRBD1 (6 bases). Deletions cut 6 bases from V and 6 bases from J, with 12 bases between. The CDR3 is 13 amino acids. In germline, CDR1 is LNHDA, CDR2 SQIVND (reference sequence). As DNA, the CDR3 is TGTGCCAGTAGCCAGGGGCTCATTCAGCCCCAGCATTTT. It is translated as CASSQGLIQPQHF.

The sample holds many counts of this clonotype. The V and J genes are TRBV19 and TRBJ1-5, with TRBD1 identical over 9 bases. The germline CDR1 and CDR2 sequences are LNHDA and SQIVND (reference sequence). The junction had 6 bases not matched to a gene; V was cut back by 5 bases and J by 7 bases. The CDR3 sequence is 14 residues long. The DNA of the CDR3 is TGTGCCAGTAGTTCACAGGGGGCCAGGCAGCCCCAGCATTTT. Protein product: CASSSQGARQPQHF.

This clonotype was detected ten times or more. The gene calls are TRBV6-5 and TRBJ2-7, with D possibly being TRBD2 (7 bases). Trimming left V 7 bases short and J 0 bases short, with 13 bases between. This CDR3 region has 14 residues. CDR1 and CDR2 from the germline V gene are MNHEY and SVGAGI. The CDR3 nucleotides are TGTGCCAGCAATCGGGGGGCGAGCTCCTACGAGCAGTACTTC. Translated: CASNRGASSYEQYF.

This clonotype was recorded once. The rearrangement links TRBV12-3 or TRBV12-4 to TRBJ1-2, with D unclear. The CDR3 is 12 residues long. With 4 bases removed from V and 6 bases from J, the gap between germline ends came to 9 bases. The CDR3 is CASSSTKDGYTF. As DNA, the CDR3 is TGTGCCAGCAGTTCCACCAAGGATGGCTACACCTTC.